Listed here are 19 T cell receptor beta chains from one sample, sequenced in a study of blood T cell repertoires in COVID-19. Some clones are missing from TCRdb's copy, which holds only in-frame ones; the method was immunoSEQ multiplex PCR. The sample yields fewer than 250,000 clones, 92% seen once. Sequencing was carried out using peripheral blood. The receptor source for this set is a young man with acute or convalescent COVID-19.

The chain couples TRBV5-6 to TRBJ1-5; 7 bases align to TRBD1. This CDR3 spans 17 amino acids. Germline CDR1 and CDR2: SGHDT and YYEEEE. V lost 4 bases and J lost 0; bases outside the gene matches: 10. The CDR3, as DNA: TGTGCCAGCAGCCAACAGACAGGGCTTGGTAGCAATCAGCCCCAGCATTTT. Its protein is CASSQQTGLGSNQPQHF.

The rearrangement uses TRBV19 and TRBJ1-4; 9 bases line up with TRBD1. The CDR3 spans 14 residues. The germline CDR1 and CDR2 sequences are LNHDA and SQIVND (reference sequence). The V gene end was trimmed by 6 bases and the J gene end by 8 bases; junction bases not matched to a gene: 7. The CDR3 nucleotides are TGTGCCAGTAGGTCCCGGGACAGGGCCGAAAAACTGTTTTTT. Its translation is CASRSRDRAEKLFF.

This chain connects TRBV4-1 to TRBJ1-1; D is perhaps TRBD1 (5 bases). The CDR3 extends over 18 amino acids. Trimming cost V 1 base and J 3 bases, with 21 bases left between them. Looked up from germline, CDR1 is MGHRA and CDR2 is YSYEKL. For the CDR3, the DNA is TGCGCCAGCAGCCAAGGGGTCGGGGAGGGGTTATTAGACACTGAAGCTTTCTTT. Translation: CASSQGVGEGLLDTEAFF.

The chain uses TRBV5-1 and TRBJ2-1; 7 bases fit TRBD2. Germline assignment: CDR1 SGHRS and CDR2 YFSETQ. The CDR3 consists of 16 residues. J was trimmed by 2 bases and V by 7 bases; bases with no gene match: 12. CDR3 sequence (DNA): TGCGCCAGCGCAAAAGGAGGACGGGGGGCCTACAATGAGCAGTTCTTC. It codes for CASAKGGRGAYNEQFF.

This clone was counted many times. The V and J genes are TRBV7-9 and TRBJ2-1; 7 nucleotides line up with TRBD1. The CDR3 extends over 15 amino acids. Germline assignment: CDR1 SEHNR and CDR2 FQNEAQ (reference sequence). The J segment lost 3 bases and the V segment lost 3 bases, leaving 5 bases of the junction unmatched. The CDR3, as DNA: TGTGCCAGCAGCTTGACAGGGCGGCTCTACAATGAGCAGTTCTTC. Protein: CASSLTGRLYNEQFF.

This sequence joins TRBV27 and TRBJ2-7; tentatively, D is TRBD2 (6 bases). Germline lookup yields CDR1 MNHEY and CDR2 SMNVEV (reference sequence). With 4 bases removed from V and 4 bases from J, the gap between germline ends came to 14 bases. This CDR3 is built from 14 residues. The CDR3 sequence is CASSSLAGQYEQYF. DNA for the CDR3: TGTGCCAGCAGTTCTTTGGCGGGGCAATACGAGCAGTACTTC.

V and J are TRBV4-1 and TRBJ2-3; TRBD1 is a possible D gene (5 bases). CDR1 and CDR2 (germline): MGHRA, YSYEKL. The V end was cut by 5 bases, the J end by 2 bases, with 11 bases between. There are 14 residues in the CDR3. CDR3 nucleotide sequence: TGCGCCAGCAGCACACGGACAACCACAGATACGCAGTATTTT. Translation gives CASSTRTTTDTQYF.

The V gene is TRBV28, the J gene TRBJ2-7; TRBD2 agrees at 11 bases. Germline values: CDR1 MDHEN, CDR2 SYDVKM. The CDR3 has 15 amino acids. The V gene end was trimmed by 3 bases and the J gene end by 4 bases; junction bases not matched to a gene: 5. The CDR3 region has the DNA TGTGCCAGCAGTTTTGATAGCGGGAGGGTTTACGAGCAGTACTTC. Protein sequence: CASSFDSGRVYEQYF.

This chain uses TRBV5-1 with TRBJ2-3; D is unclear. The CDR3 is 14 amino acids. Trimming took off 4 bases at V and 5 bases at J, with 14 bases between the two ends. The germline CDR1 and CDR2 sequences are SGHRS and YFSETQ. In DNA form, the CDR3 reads TGCGCCAGCAGCCCTAGGTCCCTGGGAGATACGCAGTATTTT. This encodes CASSPRSLGDTQYF. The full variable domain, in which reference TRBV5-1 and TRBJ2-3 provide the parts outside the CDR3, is KAGVTQTPRYLIKTRGQQVTLSCSPISGHRSVSWYQQTPGQGLQFLFEYFSETQRNKGNFPGRFSGRQFSNSRSEMNVSTLELGDSALYLCASSPRSLGDTQYFGPGTRLTVL.

The CDR3 nucleotides read TGTGCCAGCAGCGTTCCCCCGGGGGTTAGCACTGAAGCTTTCTTT. Its translation is CASSVPPGVSTEAFF. The chain links TRBV9 to TRBJ1-1; D might be TRBD1 (5 bases). Germline V gene data show CDR1 as SGDLS and CDR2 as YYNGEE. This CDR3 contains 15 residues. V was cut by 2 bases and J by 4 bases, with 15 bases left in between.

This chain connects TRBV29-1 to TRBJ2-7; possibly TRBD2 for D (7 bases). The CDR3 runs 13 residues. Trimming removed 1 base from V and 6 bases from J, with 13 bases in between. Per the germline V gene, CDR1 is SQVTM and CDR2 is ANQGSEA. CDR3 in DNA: TGCAGCGTTGAAGGTCCAAGGGGGGGCGAGCAGTACTTC. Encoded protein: CSVEGPRGGEQYF.

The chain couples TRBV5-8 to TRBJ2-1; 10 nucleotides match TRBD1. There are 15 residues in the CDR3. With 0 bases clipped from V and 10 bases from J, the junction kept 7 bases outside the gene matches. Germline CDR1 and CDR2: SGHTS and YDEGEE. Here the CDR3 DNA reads TGTGCCAGCAGCTTGGAAGGGACAGGGGTTTTCGAGCAGTTCTTC. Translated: CASSLEGTGVFEQFF.

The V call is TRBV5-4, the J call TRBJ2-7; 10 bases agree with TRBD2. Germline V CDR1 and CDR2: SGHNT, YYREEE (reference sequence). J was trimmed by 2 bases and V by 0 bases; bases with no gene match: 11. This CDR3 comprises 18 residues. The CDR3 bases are TGTGCCAGCAGCTTGGCGTTCGGGGCCAGCGGGAGGGCCTACGAGCAGTACTTC. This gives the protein CASSLAFGASGRAYEQYF.

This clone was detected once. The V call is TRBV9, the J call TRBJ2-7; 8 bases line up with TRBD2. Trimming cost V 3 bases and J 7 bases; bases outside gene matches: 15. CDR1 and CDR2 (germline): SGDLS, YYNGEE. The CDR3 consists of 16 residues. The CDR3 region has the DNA TGTGCCAGCAGCGACAGGGAAATAAGCGGGGGAACAGAGCAGTACTTC. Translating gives CASSDREISGGTEQYF. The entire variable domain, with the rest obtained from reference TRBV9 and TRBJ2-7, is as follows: DSGVTQTPKHLITATGQRVTLRCSPRSGDLSVYWYQQSLDQGLQFLIQYYNGEERAKGNILERFSAQQFPDLHSELNLSSLELGDSALYFCASSDREISGGTEQYFGPGTRLTVT.

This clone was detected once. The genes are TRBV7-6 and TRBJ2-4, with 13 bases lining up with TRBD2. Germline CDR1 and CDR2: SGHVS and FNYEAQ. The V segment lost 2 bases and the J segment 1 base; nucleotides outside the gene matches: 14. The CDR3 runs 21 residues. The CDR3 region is CASSLRSGGLAGEAAKNIQYF. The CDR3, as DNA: TGTGCCAGCAGCTTACGGTCTGGTGGACTAGCGGGAGAGGCGGCCAAAAACATTCAGTACTTC.

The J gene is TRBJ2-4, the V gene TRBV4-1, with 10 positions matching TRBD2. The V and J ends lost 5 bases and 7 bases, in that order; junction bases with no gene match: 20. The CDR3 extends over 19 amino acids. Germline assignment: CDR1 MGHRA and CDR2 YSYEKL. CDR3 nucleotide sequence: TGCGCCAGCAGCTTAGTGGGACTGACTAGCGGGTCCGGGGGGAACATTCAGTACTTC. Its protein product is CASSLVGLTSGSGGNIQYF.

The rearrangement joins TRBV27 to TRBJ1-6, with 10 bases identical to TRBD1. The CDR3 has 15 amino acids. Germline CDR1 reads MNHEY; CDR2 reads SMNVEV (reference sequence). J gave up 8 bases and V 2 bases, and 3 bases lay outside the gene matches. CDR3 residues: CASSLRGTGDSPLHF. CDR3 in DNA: TGTGCCAGCAGTTTACGGGGGACAGGGGATTCACCCCTCCACTTT.

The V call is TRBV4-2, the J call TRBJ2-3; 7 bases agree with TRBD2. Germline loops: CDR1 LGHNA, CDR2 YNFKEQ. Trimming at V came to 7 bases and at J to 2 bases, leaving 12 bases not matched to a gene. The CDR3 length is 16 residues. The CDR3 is CASNRRGERDTDTQYF. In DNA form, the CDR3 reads TGTGCCAGCAACCGCCGGGGGGAGCGGGACACAGATACGCAGTATTTT.

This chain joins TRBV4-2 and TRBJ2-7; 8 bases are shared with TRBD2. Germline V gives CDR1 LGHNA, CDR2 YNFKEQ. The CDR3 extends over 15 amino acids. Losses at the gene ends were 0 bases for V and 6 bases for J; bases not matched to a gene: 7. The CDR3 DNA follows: TGTGCCAGCAGCCAAGATCGGGGGGGAGCAGGCGAGCAGTACTTC. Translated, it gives CASSQDRGGAGEQYF.